This T cell receptor beta chain was identified during a study of T cell repertoires in cytomegalovirus infection. Turning to the study itself: CMV epitopes that were recently identified and HLA-C-restricted were used alongside well-studied HLA-B-restricted ones.

CDR1 is LNHNV and CDR2 is YYDKDF in the germline V gene (reference sequence). CDR3 size: 17 residues. With 1 base removed from V and 0 bases from J, the gap between germline ends came to 13 bases. TCRdb reprocessed the reads with MiXCR, giving one entry per CDR3 protein. This table has about 770,000 distinct CDR3 sequences, roughly 29% appearing once. Findings and caveats of the study: Predominance within the ex vivo response was attributable to HLA-C-restricted CMV-specific TCR beta clonotypes. Pooled public TCR beta family frequency picked out CMV carriers with the relevant HLA.

Regarding this clonotype: Its antigen is not known.

The source was cultured CD8+ T cells from PBMCs, collected from culture after CMV antigen stimulation. The chain combines TRBV15 with TRBJ1-5; D not resolved. The receptor comes from a human donor in good health (CMV status not recorded). Some clones in this sample may be carry-over from other donors' samples. CDR3 sequence (DNA): TGTGCCACCAGCAGAGTTAGGCCCCCTTATAGCAATCAGCCCCAGCATTTT. This codes for CATSRVRPPYSNQPQHF.